This is a list of T cell receptor beta chains from one sample in a study of control samples from healthy donors and cancer patients. The repertoire was sequenced with immunoSEQ multiplex PCR; TCRdb's copy has only in-frame clones and lacks some. The table shows roughly 100,000 clones, with around 89% occurring only once. Sequencing was performed on PBMCs. The receptors come from a man aged 55 to 70 with lung cancer. CDR3s include the opening cysteine and the closing phenylalanine or tryptophan. D genes are given only for firm matches. Rows may omit the clone size; those that give it use once, few, many or a size class.

v_gene,j_gene,d_gene,abundance,CDR3aa,CDR3nt
TRBV5-1,TRBJ2-1,TRBD1,once,CASSLGDRGLGDEQFF,TGCGCCAGCAGCTTGGGGGACAGGGGGCTAGGAGATGAGCAGTTCTTC
TRBV25-1,TRBJ2-3,TRBD1,NA,CASSEPQGPDTQYF,TGTGCCAGCAGTGAACCACAGGGGCCAGATACGCAGTATTTT
TRBV6-5,TRBJ1-1,NA,few,CASSYSGGVNTEAFF,TGTGCCAGCAGTTACTCTGGGGGGGTGAACACTGAAGCTTTCTTT
TRBV7-9,TRBJ1-2,NA,NA,CASSAEPIPTF,TGTGCCAGCAGCGCCGAACCAATTCCAACCTTC
TRBV5-6,TRBJ1-5,NA,NA,CASSRTLGGFNQPQHF,TGTGCCAGCAGTCGGACTCTAGGTGGGTTTAATCAGCCCCAGCATTTT
TRBV12-3/TRBV12-4,TRBJ2-3,NA,NA,CASSFFTDTQYF,TGTGCCAGCAGTTTCTTCACAGATACGCAGTATTTT
TRBV5-1,TRBJ1-1,NA,NA,CASSLAGFRTEAFF,TGCGCCAGCAGCTTGGCAGGGTTCAGGACTGAAGCTTTCTTT
TRBV5-1,TRBJ1-4,NA,NA,CASSLVAATNEKLFF,TGCGCCAGCAGCTTGGTGGCAGCTACTAATGAAAAACTGTTTTTT
TRBV24-1,TRBJ1-2,TRBD1,NA,CATSRTGYGYTF,TGTGCCACCAGCCGGACAGGCTATGGCTACACCTTC
TRBV7-8,TRBJ1-5,NA,NA,CASSLQGGSQPQHF,TGTGCCAGCAGCTTACAGGGAGGTAGTCAGCCCCAGCATTTT
TRBV5-1,TRBJ2-1,NA,once,CASSPDPSSYNEQFF,TGCGCCAGCAGTCCGGACCCGAGCTCCTACAATGAGCAGTTCTTC
TRBV5-6,TRBJ2-5,NA,NA,CASSLEPTGSQETQYF,TGTGCCAGCAGCTTGGAACCCACCGGGAGCCAAGAGACCCAGTACTTC
TRBV24-1,TRBJ1-5,NA,NA,CATSYRGQPQHF,TGTGCCACCAGTTATAGGGGACAGCCCCAGCATTTT
TRBV4-1,TRBJ1-3,NA,NA,CASSQSTGNTIYF,TGCGCCAGCAGCCAGAGCACCGGAAACACCATATATTTT
TRBV7-3,TRBJ2-5,NA,NA,CASSRGPLAETQYF,TGTGCCAGCAGCCGGGGACCGCTCGCGGAGACCCAGTACTTC
TRBV5-1,TRBJ2-1,TRBD1,NA,CASSFHRTGGLSSSYNEQFF,TGCGCCAGCAGCTTCCATCGGACAGGGGGCCTCTCGAGCTCCTACAATGAGCAGTTCTTC
TRBV25-1,TRBJ1-2,NA,NA,CASSDPRGVGYGYTF,TGTGCCAGCAGTGATCCTCGGGGCGTAGGCTATGGCTACACCTTC
TRBV7-8,TRBJ1-5,NA,NA,CASSAFGAAPSQPQHF,TGTGCCAGCAGCGCTTTCGGGGCGGCTCCCAGTCAGCCCCAGCATTTT
TRBV3-1/TRBV3-2,TRBJ2-3,NA,NA,CASSQGTEGDTQYF,TGTGCCAGCAGCCAAGGAACCGAGGGAGATACGCAGTATTTT
TRBV5-1,TRBJ2-5,TRBD2,NA,CASSLVASGQETQYF,TGCGCCAGCAGCTTGGTGGCTAGCGGGCAGGAGACCCAGTACTTC
TRBV7-2,TRBJ2-2,TRBD1,NA,CASSLYGTGVTGELFF,TGTGCCAGCAGCCTATACGGGACAGGGGTCACCGGGGAGCTGTTTTTT
TRBV5-1,TRBJ2-5,NA,NA,CASSFGPSQETQYF,TGCGCCAGCAGCTTTGGGCCATCCCAAGAGACCCAGTACTTC
TRBV24-1,TRBJ2-5,TRBD2,NA,CATSAPGGRETQYF,TGTGCCACCAGTGCCCCGGGAGGGCGGGAGACCCAGTACTTC
TRBV4-2,TRBJ2-3,TRBD2,few,CASSQDLASGGTDTQYF,TGTGCCAGCAGCCAAGATCTGGCTAGCGGGGGGACAGATACGCAGTATTTT
TRBV24-1,TRBJ2-3,NA,NA,CATSAVPAPDTQYF,TGTGCCACCAGTGCCGTGCCCGCTCCAGATACGCAGTATTTT
TRBV14,TRBJ1-4,NA,NA,CASSLTSPGANEKLFF,TGTGCCAGCAGCCTCACGTCCCCGGGAGCGAATGAAAAACTGTTTTTT
TRBV9,TRBJ2-5,TRBD2,NA,CASSVVLAFETQYF,TGTGCCAGCAGCGTAGTACTAGCGTTCGAGACCCAGTACTTC
TRBV5-1,TRBJ2-5,NA,NA,CASRLGMGKETQYF,TGCGCCAGCAGGCTCGGGATGGGGAAAGAGACCCAGTACTTC
TRBV5-1,TRBJ2-3,TRBD2,NA,CASSVTSGGAGFTYTQYF,TGCGCCAGCAGCGTTACTAGCGGGGGGGCCGGGTTCACGTATACGCAGTATTTT
TRBV6-5,TRBJ1-2,TRBD1,NA,CASQNGQGIMGYTF,TGTGCCAGCCAAAACGGACAGGGTATTATGGGCTACACCTTC
TRBV29-1,TRBJ2-7,NA,NA,CSAADSTDEQYF,TGCAGCGCCGCGGACAGTACCGACGAGCAGTACTTC
TRBV9,TRBJ2-2,NA,NA,CASSGLQNTGELFF,TGTGCCAGCAGCGGATTACAGAACACCGGGGAGCTGTTTTTT
TRBV29-1,TRBJ2-1,NA,NA,CSVKGEGYNEQFF,TGCAGCGTTAAGGGGGAAGGCTACAATGAGCAGTTCTTC
TRBV28,TRBJ2-3,NA,NA,CASSSYTDTQYF,TGTGCCAGCAGTTCCTACACAGATACGCAGTATTTT
TRBV2,TRBJ1-1,NA,NA,CASSEYGLRNTEAFF,TGTGCCAGCAGTGAATACGGTCTCAGGAACACTGAAGCTTTCTTT
TRBV6-6,TRBJ1-2,NA,NA,CASSYITGEIGYTF,TGTGCCAGCAGTTACATTACCGGGGAGATCGGCTACACCTTC
TRBV7-9,TRBJ2-1,NA,NA,CASSFHNEQFF,TGTGCCAGCAGCTTTCATAATGAGCAGTTCTTC
TRBV9,TRBJ2-2,TRBD1,few,CASSVPRGLTTGELFF,TGTGCCAGCAGCGTCCCCAGGGGGCTTACCACCGGGGAGCTGTTTTTT
TRBV27,TRBJ1-1,TRBD1,NA,CASSLTGRRNTEAFF,TGTGCCAGCAGTTTGACAGGGAGGCGGAACACTGAAGCTTTCTTT
TRBV3-1/TRBV3-2,TRBJ2-1,NA,NA,CASSQVLSSYNEQFF,TGTGCCAGCAGCCAAGTTTTGAGCTCCTACAATGAGCAGTTCTTC
TRBV2,TRBJ2-5,NA,NA,CASSEKTQYF,TGTGCCAGCAGTGAAAAGACCCAGTACTTC
TRBV7-9,TRBJ1-2,TRBD1,NA,CASSPGQGYGYTF,TGTGCCAGCAGCCCTGGACAGGGGTATGGCTACACCTTC
TRBV18,TRBJ2-3,NA,NA,CASSRSGDSTDTQYF,TGTGCCAGCTCCCGCAGCGGAGATAGCACAGATACGCAGTATTTT